This T cell receptor beta chain is from a study of STAT5B mutations in CD4+ large granular lymphocyte leukemia. Germline assignment: CDR1 SGHRS and CDR2 YFSETQ. The ends lost 6 bases at V and 3 bases at J; junction bases unmatched: 6. The length of the CDR3 is 14 residues. The protocol was immunoSEQ multiplex PCR, while the TCRdb copy is restricted to in-frame clones and leaves out a portion. The sample records about 6,300 clones, roughly 70% being singletons. The sequenced sample was PBMCs. The TCR comes from a woman between 65 and 79 years old with CD4+ T-cell large granular lymphocyte leukemia. This rearrangement joins TRBV5-1 to TRBJ2-5, with 9 bases that match TRBD1. CDR3 coding DNA: TGCGCCAGCACCACCGGGACAGGGAAAGAGACCCAGTACTTC. It is translated as CASTTGTGKETQYF.